The 16 T cell receptor beta chains given below trace back to one sample, sequenced in a study of blood T cells in healthy people across ages. Using a J-beta primer mix together with a sample-barcoded 5' primer, a second PCR was run for roughly 6 to 11 cycles. TCRdb reprocessed the 5' RACE reads via MiXCR and lists one record per CDR3 protein. This sample yields about a million distinct CDR3 sequences, of which 45% to 50% are seen a single time; around 15% belongs to the top ten. Sequencing used blood. The origin of the receptors is a young man in good health.

The gene calls are TRBV10-3 and TRBJ2-1, with 8 bases aligning to TRBD2. Looked up from germline, CDR1 is ENHRY and CDR2 is SYGVKD. V shed 0 bases, J shed 8 bases, and the junction held 6 bases outside the gene matches. This CDR3 region has 15 residues. CDR3 loop: CAISESSSGDYEQFF. The CDR3 nucleotides are TGTGCCATCAGTGAGTCGAGTAGCGGGGACTATGAGCAGTTCTTC.

The chain couples TRBV6-6 to TRBJ2-3, with D perhaps being TRBD1 or TRBD2 (5 bases each). V lost 1 base and J lost 3, with 11 bases in between. The CDR3 is made up of 15 amino acids. The germline V gene encodes CDR1 MNHNY and CDR2 SVGAGI (reference sequence). The chain's CDR3 is CASSYFGTQTDTQYF. The CDR3 region has the DNA TGTGCCAGCAGTTACTTCGGGACCCAGACAGATACGCAGTATTTT.

The V call is TRBV7-2, the J call TRBJ2-7; D is possibly TRBD2 (5 bases). The J call may be incorrect, as the DNA end agrees better with TRBJ2-5. Per germline, CDR1 SGHTA and CDR2 FQGNSA. This CDR3 contains 14 residues. Here the CDR3 reads CASSLVGLWETQYF. Written as DNA, the CDR3 is TGTGCCAGCAGCTTAGTTGGACTGTGGGAGACCCAGTACTTC.

The genes are TRBV12-3 or TRBV12-4 and TRBJ2-1; perhaps TRBD2 as D (6 bases). The V end lost 6 bases, the J end lost 3 bases, and 9 bases lay between the germline ends. This CDR3 has 13 residues. The CDR3 region is CASRGGVYNEQFF. CDR3 sequence (DNA): TGTGCCAGCAGAGGAGGGGTCTACAATGAGCAGTTCTTC.

The chain is built from TRBV5-1 and TRBJ2-3; no reliable D call. The CDR3 has 15 residues. CDR1 is SGHRS and CDR2 is YFSETQ in the germline V gene. V shed 0 bases and J shed 2 bases, with 10 bases lying between them. In DNA, the CDR3 is TGCGCCAGCAGCTTGGTTGACGGATACACAGATACGCAGTATTTT. It yields the protein CASSLVDGYTDTQYF.

A few counts support this clonotype. The gene calls are TRBV28 and TRBJ2-1, with unresolved D. The CDR3 extends over 11 amino acids. Per germline, CDR1 MDHEN and CDR2 SYDVKM. Trimming removed 2 bases from V and 15 bases from J, with 11 bases in between. The DNA for the CDR3 is TGTGCCAGCAGTTTAAAGCAGAAGTGGTTCTTC. Translation: CASSLKQKWFF.

As regards this clonotype: A much larger clone differs by one base, so this may be a read error. The V and J genes are TRBV2 and TRBJ2-5; D remains ambiguous. The CDR3 loop spans 14 amino acids. The V gene's germline CDR1 is SNHLY and CDR2 FYNNEI. V lost 0 bases, J lost 11 bases, and 16 bases lay in between. CDR3 sequence reads: CASSEARRYNEQYF. The CDR3 DNA follows: TGTGCCAGCAGTGAAGCGCGCCGGTACAATGAGCAGTACTTC.

The V and J genes are TRBV12-3 or TRBV12-4 and TRBJ2-7; D is possibly TRBD1 or TRBD2 (5 bases each). CDR3 length: 15 amino acids. V shed 7 bases and J shed 5 bases, with 21 bases lying between them. The CDR3 nucleotides are TGTGCCAGCAACCCATTTGGGCACGTGGGGGACGAGCAGTACTTC. It encodes CASNPFGHVGDEQYF.

This clonotype was counted many times. The chain couples TRBV27 to TRBJ2-3; D call uncertain. The V end was cut by 7 bases, the J end by 0 bases, with 17 bases between. In germline, CDR1 is MNHEY, CDR2 SMNVEV (reference sequence). This CDR3 comprises 16 residues. The CDR3 loop is CASIQSLGSSTDTQYF. The CDR3 DNA is TGTGCCAGCATTCAGTCGTTGGGCTCTAGCACAGATACGCAGTATTTT.

This chain joins TRBV4-1 and TRBJ1-5, with 7 bases identical to TRBD1. V dropped 4 bases and J dropped 4; count of bases not matched to a gene: 13. CDR1 MGHRA and CDR2 YSYEKL come from the germline V gene. The CDR3 spans 17 residues. DNA for the CDR3: TGCGCCAGCAGCCTAGCATATACCGGGACAGCTAATCAGCCCCAGCATTTT. Protein: CASSLAYTGTANQPQHF.

The V gene is TRBV12-3 or TRBV12-4, the J gene TRBJ2-6; the D call may be TRBD1 or TRBD2 (5 bases each). The CDR3 extends over 17 amino acids. The V end was cut by 2 bases, the J end by 0 bases, with 11 bases between. The CDR3 nucleotides are TGTGCCAGCAGTTTAAGAGGGACGAACTCTGGGGCCAACGTCCTGACTTTC. Its translation is CASSLRGTNSGANVLTF.

This clonotype was observed a single time. V usage is TRBV12-3 or TRBV12-4 and J usage is TRBJ1-1; weak D call: TRBD1 (5 bases). The ends were cut back, 5 bases at V and 6 bases at J, with 16 bases in the middle. This CDR3 region has 14 residues. For the CDR3, the DNA is TGTGCCAGCAGTCCCGCCCCGGGGCCGTCTGAAGCTTTCTTT. This gives the protein CASSPAPGPSEAFF.

Concerning this clonotype itself: A much larger clone differs from this one at a single base, so this may be a read error. V gene TRBV5-8 combines with J gene TRBJ2-1; 7 bases map to TRBD2. The CDR3 totals 14 residues. The V gene's germline CDR1 is SGHTS and CDR2 YDEGEE. The CDR3 spells CASSLGTKNNGQFF. In DNA form, the CDR3 reads TGTGCCAGCAGCCTCGGGACTAAAAACAATGGGCAGTTCTTC.

The chain employs TRBV20-1 and TRBJ1-2; 7 bases fit TRBD1. V trimming: 6 bases; J trimming: 4 bases; junction bases outside the gene matches: 8. The CDR3 is 13 amino acids. Germline V lookup: CDR1 DFQATT, CDR2 SNEGSKA (reference sequence). CDR3 coding DNA: TGCAGTGCGCCTACTACAGGGGCCTATGGCTACACCTTC. Encoded protein: CSAPTTGAYGYTF.

This rearrangement joins TRBV27 to TRBJ2-5; 10 bases agree with TRBD2. CDR1 MNHEY and CDR2 SMNVEV come from the germline V gene (reference sequence). The CDR3 totals 15 residues. V shed 4 bases, J shed 5 bases, and the junction held 7 bases outside the gene matches. The chain's CDR3 is CASSYLAGGFETQYF. The CDR3 region has the DNA TGTGCCAGCAGTTACTTAGCGGGGGGCTTTGAGACCCAGTACTTC.

This clonotype was counted many times. This chain joins TRBV29-1 and TRBJ2-5; the D gene is possibly TRBD1 (6 bases). Germline CDR1 is SQVTM and CDR2 is ANQGSEA. This CDR3 spans 11 amino acids. Trimming pared 7 bases from V and 3 bases from J, leaving 9 bases between. CDR3 in amino acids: CSGRTEETQYF. The DNA for the CDR3 is TGCAGCGGCAGGACAGAAGAGACCCAGTACTTC. Drawing the rest from reference TRBV29-1 and TRBJ2-5, the complete variable domain is SAVISQKPSRDICQRGTSLTIQCQVDSQVTMMFWYRQQPGQSLTLIATANQGSEATYESGFVIDKFPISRPNLTFSTLTVSNMSPEDSSIYLCSGRTEETQYFGPGTRLLVL.